This is a list of T cell receptor beta chains from one sample in a study of OX40 agonist ivuxolimab in advanced cancers. TCRdb's copy holds only in-frame clones and misses some; the assay was immunoSEQ multiplex PCR. This table holds some 71,000 clones, about 91% found once. The sample was CD4+ or CD8+ T cells sorted from blood, taken in a trial of the OX40 agonist ivuxolimab. The receptors were gathered from an adult with an advanced solid tumor such as melanoma, head and neck, liver or kidney cancer. Both conserved end residues are trimmed from each CDR3. Each record gives: D gene, J gene, V gene, CDR3 length, CDR3 protein. A D gene is named only where the DNA matches it firmly.

>TRBD1|TRBJ1-1|TRBV4-1|12
ASSLDRDDTEAF
>NA|TRBJ1-1|TRBV5-1|15
ASSFWSRPGLGTEAF
>NA|TRBJ2-7|TRBV27|10
ASSLPNYEQY
>NA|TRBJ2-4|TRBV21-1|14
ASSKPERENKNIQY
>NA|TRBJ1-2|TRBV15|14
ATSRDQQGPYYGYT
>NA|TRBJ2-7|TRBV28|12
ASSQRDRNYEQY
>NA|TRBJ2-7|TRBV11-2|11
ASSSPYSYEQY
>NA|TRBJ2-1|TRBV5-1|9
ASSGGGEQF
>TRBD1|TRBJ2-2|TRBV9|13
ASSGQGADTGELF
>NA|TRBJ2-1|TRBV7-8|11
ASSTRTGHEQF
>NA|TRBJ2-4|TRBV4-1|15
ASSQAGPGEDKNIQY
>NA|TRBJ2-6|TRBV7-9|10
ASHSGANVLT
>NA|TRBJ1-1|TRBV13|12
ASSLGGQNTEAF
>NA|TRBJ1-4|TRBV9|14
ASSVAGGSTNEKLF
>NA|TRBJ2-1|TRBV28|14
ASSGTGTDRHNEQF
>NA|TRBJ2-1|TRBV11-2|10
ASRLYYNEQF
>NA|TRBJ1-2|TRBV7-9|13
ASTNSLVTVYGYT
>NA|TRBJ2-7|TRBV5-4|12
ASSSPAASYEQY
>TRBD2|TRBJ2-1|TRBV5-4|16
ASSLEGLAGGQNNEQF
>TRBD2|TRBJ2-7|TRBV7-6|15
ASTPGLAGGPFPEQY
>NA|TRBJ2-7|TRBV5-8|11
ASSLVLGYEQY
>TRBD1|TRBJ2-1|TRBV7-3|13
ASSLTGTGLNEQF
>NA|TRBJ2-7|TRBV4-1|14
ASSQLKSKELNEQY
>NA|TRBJ1-5|TRBV7-8|15
ASSLDPAGGLNQPQH
>NA|TRBJ1-3|TRBV19|13
ASSSWDTGGNTIY
>NA|TRBJ2-3|TRBV27|11
ASRWDGTDTQY
>NA|TRBJ2-3|TRBV9|12
ASSVEEERDTQY
>NA|TRBJ1-2|TRBV27|12
ASSLFGQLGGYT
>TRBD1|TRBJ1-1|TRBV27|13
ASSADRGLPTEAF
>NA|TRBJ2-7|TRBV7-2|11
ASSLAGSYEQY
>TRBD2|TRBJ2-7|TRBV11-3|12
ASSLGGGPGEQY
>TRBD2|TRBJ2-1|TRBV7-6|14
ASSLGASGGYNEQF
>TRBD1|TRBJ1-5|TRBV28|14
ASSLASGTVNQPQH
>NA|TRBJ2-7|TRBV28|11
ASTPSGAYEQY
>NA|TRBJ2-5|TRBV14|14
ASSNIRQAGRETQY
>NA|TRBJ2-7|TRBV5-4|10
ASSFLDYEQY
>NA|TRBJ2-2|TRBV4-3|16
ASSQDWAGALNTGELF
>NA|TRBJ2-7|TRBV29-1|11
SVEVLGSYEQY
>NA|TRBJ2-7|TRBV2|12
ASSDRQVLYEQY
>NA|TRBJ2-7|TRBV21-1|17
ASSSRRARLAPSSYEQY
>NA|TRBJ1-4|TRBV7-8|17
ASSLVLWGETATNEKLF
>NA|TRBJ2-7|TRBV6-5|13
ASSRGDGLGYEQY
>TRBD2|TRBJ2-1|TRBV10-3|15
AISESTSGSSYNEQF
>TRBD2|TRBJ2-1|TRBV28|13
ASSLSSSGYNEQF
>NA|TRBJ2-1|TRBV25-1|15
ASSEFPARDKHNEQF
>NA|TRBJ1-2|TRBV13|11
ASSFRTAYGYT
>TRBD2|TRBJ2-1|TRBV7-3|13
ASSFGAGVSNEQF
>NA|TRBJ1-4|TRBV12-5|10
ASGFRDEKLF